This TCR beta chain was found in a study of Graves' ophthalmopathy and Graves' hyperthyroidism. Regarding the study as a whole: Detected in blood as well were most expanded thyroid clonotypes with frequency above 0.001.

TCR beta CDR3 amplification used RNA transcripts. HTBI primers primed a first-round RT-PCR, and a second-round multiplex PCR followed. TCRdb ran MiXCR on the multiplex PCR reads and lists one entry per CDR3 protein. The sample records hundreds of thousands of distinct CDR3 sequences, about 20% being singletons. The CDR3 runs to 14 residues. The V gene lost 2 bases and the J gene lost 4 bases, with 11 bases spanning the gap. Regarding this clonotype: The antigen remains unidentified.

The sample was peripheral blood. This receptor was taken from a woman aged 18-35 years with stable Graves' hyperthyroidism. Some clones in this sample may be carry-over from other donors' samples. V is TRBV12-3 or TRBV12-4 and J is TRBJ1-1; possible D gene TRBD1, 5 bases. CDR3 nucleotides: TGTGCCAGCAGTTTACAGGGTGTGTTCACTGAAGCTTTCTTT. Translation: CASSLQGVFTEAFF.